This T cell receptor (beta chain) was sequenced for a study of radiotherapy plus CTLA-4 blockade in lung cancer. A remark on this clone: The antigen remains unidentified.

Study outcomes and limitations: In blood, early T cell clone dynamics reportedly predicted response best, together with interferon-beta. There was expansion of tumor-derived TCR clones in blood after radiotherapy plus ipilimumab.

Generated by immunoSEQ multiplex PCR, the TCRdb table keeps only in-frame clones and is missing some. This sample has about 100,000 clones, with 83% found just once. The CDR3 has 13 amino acids. V lost 2 bases, J lost 3 bases, and 9 bases lay in between. Germline V gene sequence: CDR1 SGHRS, CDR2 YFSETQ. Focal radiation plus CTLA-4 blockade with ipilimumab was given to patients with chemo-refractory metastatic non-small-cell lung cancer. Sequenced here: peripheral blood, sampled from a patient treated with radiotherapy plus ipilimumab. This TCR came from a human donor with non-small cell lung cancer who had stable disease on radiotherapy plus ipilimumab. The J gene is TRBJ2-7, the V gene TRBV5-1; D ambiguous. CDR3 nucleotides: TGCGCCAGCAGCTTTTCTGGGTTCTACGAGCAGTACTTC. Its translation: CASSFSGFYEQYF.